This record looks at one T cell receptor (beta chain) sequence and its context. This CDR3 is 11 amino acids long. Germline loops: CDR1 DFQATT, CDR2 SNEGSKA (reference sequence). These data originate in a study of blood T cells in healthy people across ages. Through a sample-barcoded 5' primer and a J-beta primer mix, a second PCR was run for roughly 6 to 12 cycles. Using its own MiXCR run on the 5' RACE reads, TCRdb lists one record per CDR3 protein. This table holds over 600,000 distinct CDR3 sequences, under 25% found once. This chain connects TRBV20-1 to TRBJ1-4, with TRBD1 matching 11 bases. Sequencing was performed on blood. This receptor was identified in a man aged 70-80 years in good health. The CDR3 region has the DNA TGCAGCGGGACAGGGGGTGAAAAACTGTTTTTT. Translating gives CSGTGGEKLFF.